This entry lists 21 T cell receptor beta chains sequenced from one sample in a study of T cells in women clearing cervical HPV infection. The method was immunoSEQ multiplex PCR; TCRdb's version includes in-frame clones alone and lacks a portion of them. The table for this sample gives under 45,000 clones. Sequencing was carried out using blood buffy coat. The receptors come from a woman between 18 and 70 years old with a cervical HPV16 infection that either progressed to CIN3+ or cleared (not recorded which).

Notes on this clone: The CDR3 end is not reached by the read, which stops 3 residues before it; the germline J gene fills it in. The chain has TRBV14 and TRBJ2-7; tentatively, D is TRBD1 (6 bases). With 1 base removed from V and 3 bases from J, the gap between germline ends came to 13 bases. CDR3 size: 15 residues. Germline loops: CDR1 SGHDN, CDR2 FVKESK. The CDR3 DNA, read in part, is TGTGCCAGCAGCCAAGGAGATCAGGGGCGCTACGAG. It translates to CASSQGDQGRYE. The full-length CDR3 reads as CASSQGDQGRYEQYF.

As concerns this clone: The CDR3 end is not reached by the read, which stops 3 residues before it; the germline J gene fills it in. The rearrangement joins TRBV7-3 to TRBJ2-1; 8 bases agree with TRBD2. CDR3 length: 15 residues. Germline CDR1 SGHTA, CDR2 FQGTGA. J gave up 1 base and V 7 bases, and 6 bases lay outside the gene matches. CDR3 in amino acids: CASTPAGGSYNEQFF. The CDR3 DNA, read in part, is TGTGCCAGCACTCCGGCGGGGGGTTCCTACAATGAG.

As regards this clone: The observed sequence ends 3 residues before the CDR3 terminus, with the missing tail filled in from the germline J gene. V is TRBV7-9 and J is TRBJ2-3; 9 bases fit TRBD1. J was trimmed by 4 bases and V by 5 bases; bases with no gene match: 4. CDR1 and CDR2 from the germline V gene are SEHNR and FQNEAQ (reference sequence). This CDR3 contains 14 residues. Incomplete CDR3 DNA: TGTGCCAGCAGCATGGACAGGGGTGCAGATACG. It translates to CASSMDRGADT. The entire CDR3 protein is CASSMDRGADTQYF.

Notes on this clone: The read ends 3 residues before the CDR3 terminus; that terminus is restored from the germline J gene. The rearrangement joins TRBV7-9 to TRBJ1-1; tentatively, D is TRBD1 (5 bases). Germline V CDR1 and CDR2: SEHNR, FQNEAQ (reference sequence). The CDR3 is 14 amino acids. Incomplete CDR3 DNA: TGTGCCAGCAGCTTAGCGGATAGCAGGGAGACA. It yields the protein CASSLADSRET. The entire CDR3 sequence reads CASSLADSRETAFF. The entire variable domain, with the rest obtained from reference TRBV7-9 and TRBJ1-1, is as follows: DTGVSQNPRHKITKRGQNVTFRCDPISEHNRLYWYRQTLGQGPEFLTYFQNEAQLEKSRLLSDRFSAERPKGSFSTLEIQRTEQGDSAMYLCASSLADSRETAFFGQGTRLTVV.

Incomplete CDR3 DNA: TGTGCCAGTAGTATAGGGACAGAGCCTTTTTATGGC. Encoded protein: CASSIGTEPFYG. The CDR3 in full is CASSIGTEPFYGYTF. This sequence joins TRBV19 and TRBJ1-2; D possibly corresponds to TRBD1 (6 bases). The read halts 3 residues ahead of the CDR3 end, with the missing end drawn from the germline J gene. Germline CDR1 is LNHDA and CDR2 is SQIVND (reference sequence). The V and J ends lost 1 base and 5 bases respectively, with 14 bases between them. The CDR3 has 15 amino acids.

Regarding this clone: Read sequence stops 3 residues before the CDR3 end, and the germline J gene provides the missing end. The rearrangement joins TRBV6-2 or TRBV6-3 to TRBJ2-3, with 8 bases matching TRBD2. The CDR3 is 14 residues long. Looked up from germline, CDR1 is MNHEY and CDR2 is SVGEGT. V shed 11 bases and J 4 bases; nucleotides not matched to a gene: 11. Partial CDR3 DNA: TGTGCCGGCACCTCGGGGGGGAGGGCAGATACG. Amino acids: CAGTSGGRADT. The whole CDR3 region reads CAGTSGGRADTQYF.

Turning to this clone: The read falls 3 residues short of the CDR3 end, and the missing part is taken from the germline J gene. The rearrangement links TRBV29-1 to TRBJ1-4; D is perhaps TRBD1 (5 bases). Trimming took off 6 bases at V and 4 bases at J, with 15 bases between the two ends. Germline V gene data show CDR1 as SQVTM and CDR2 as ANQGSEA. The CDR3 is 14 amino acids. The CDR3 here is CSVQLGLHNEKLFF. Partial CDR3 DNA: TGCAGCGTCCAACTGGGACTGCATAATGAAAAA.

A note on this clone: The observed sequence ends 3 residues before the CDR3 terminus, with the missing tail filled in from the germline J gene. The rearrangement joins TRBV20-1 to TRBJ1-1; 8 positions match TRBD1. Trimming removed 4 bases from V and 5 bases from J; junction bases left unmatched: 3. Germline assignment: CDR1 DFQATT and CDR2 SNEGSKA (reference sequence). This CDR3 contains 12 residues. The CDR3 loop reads CSATTGETEAFF. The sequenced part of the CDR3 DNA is TGCAGTGCTACGACAGGGGAAACTGAA.

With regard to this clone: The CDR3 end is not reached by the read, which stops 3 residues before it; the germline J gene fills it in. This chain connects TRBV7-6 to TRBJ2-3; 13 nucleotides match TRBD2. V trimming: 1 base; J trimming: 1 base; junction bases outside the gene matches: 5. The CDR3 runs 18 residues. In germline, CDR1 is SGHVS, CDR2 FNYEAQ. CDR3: CASSLELAGGPRTDTQYF. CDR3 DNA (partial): TGTGCCAGCAGCTTAGAACTAGCGGGGGGGCCACGCACAGATACG.

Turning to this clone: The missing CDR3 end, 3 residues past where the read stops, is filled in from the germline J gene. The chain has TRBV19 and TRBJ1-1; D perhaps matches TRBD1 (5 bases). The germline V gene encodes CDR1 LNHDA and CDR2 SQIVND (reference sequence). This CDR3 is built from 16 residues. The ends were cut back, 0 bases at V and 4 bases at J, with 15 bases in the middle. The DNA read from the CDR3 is TGTGCCAGTAGTATAGATCCCAGCAGAGGGGTCACTGAA. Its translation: CASSIDPSRGVTE. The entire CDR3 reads CASSIDPSRGVTEAFF.

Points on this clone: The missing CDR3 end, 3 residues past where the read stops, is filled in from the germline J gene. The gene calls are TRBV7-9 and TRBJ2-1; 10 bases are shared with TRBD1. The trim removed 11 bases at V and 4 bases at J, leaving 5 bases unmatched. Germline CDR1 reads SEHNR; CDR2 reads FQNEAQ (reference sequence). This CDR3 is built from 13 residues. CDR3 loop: CAGGQGIYNEQFF. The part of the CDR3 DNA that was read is TGTGCCGGGGGACAGGGGATTTACAATGAG.

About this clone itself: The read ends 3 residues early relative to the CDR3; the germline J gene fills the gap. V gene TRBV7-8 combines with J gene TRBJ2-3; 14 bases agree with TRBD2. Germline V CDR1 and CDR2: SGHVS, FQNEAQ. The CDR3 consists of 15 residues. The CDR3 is CASSEGTSGGETQYF. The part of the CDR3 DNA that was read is TGTGCCAGCAGCGAGGGGACTAGCGGGGGCGAGACG.

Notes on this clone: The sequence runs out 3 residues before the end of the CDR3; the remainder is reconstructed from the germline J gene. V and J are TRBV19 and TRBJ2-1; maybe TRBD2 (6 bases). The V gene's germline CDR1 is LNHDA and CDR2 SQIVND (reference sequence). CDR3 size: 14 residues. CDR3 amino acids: CVSAAGNSYNEQFF. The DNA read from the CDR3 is TGTGTCAGCGCGGCGGGGAACTCCTACAATGAG.

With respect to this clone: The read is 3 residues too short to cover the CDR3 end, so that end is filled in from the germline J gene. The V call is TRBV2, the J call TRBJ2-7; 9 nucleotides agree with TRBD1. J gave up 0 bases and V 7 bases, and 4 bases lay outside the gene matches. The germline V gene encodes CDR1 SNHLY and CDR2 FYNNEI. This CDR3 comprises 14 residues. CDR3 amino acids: CASKGQGISYEQYF. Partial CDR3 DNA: TGTGCCAGCAAAGGACAGGGGATCTCCTACGAG. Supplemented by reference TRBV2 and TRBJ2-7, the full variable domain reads EPEVTQTPSHQVTQMGQEVILRCVPISNHLYFYWYRQILGQKVEFLVSFYNNEISEKSEIFDDQFSVERPDGSNFTLKIRSTKLEDSAMYFCASKGQGISYEQYFGPGTRLTVT.

The CDR3 protein is CASSFGGNQPQHF. The sequenced part of the CDR3 DNA is TGTGCCAGCAGCTTTGGGGGGAATCAGCCC. The chain combines TRBV7-2 with TRBJ1-5; TRBD1 might be the D (5 bases). The read ends 3 residues before the CDR3 terminus; that terminus is restored from the germline J gene. CDR1 and CDR2 from the germline V gene are SGHTA and FQGNSA. V was cut by 3 bases and J by 4 bases, with 7 bases left in between. CDR3 size: 13 residues.

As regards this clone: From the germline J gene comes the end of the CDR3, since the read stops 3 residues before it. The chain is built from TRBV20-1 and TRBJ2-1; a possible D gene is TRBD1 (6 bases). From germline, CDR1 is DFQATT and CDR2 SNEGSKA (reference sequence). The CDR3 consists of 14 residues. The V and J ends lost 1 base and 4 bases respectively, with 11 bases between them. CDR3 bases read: TGCAGTGCTAGAGTTCCAGGGGCTTACAATGAG. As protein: CSARVPGAYNE. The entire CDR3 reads CSARVPGAYNEQFF.

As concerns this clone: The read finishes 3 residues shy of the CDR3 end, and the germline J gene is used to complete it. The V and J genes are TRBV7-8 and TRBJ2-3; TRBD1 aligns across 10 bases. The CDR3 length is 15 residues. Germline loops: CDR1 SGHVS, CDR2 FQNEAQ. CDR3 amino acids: CASSFLGTGEETQYF. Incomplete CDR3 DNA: TGTGCCAGCAGCTTCCTCGGGACAGGGGAAGAGACG.

The CDR3 region is CAWSIPTGGSPLHF. The part of the CDR3 DNA that was read is TGTGCCTGGAGTATCCCGACAGGGGGCTCACCC. The V call is TRBV30, the J call TRBJ1-6; 10 nucleotides line up with TRBD1. The read halts 3 residues ahead of the CDR3 end, with the missing end drawn from the germline J gene. CDR3 length: 14 amino acids. Per germline, CDR1 GTSNPN and CDR2 SVGIG (reference sequence). After removal of 2 bases from V and 10 bases from J, the junction contained 5 bases not matched to a gene. The variable domain in full, with the rest retrieved from reference TRBV30 and TRBJ1-6, is SQTIHQWPATLVQPVGSPLSLECTVEGTSNPNLYWYRQAAGRGLQLLFYSVGIGQISSEVPQNLSASRPQDRQFILSSKKLLLSDSGFYLCAWSIPTGGSPLHFGNGTRLTVT.

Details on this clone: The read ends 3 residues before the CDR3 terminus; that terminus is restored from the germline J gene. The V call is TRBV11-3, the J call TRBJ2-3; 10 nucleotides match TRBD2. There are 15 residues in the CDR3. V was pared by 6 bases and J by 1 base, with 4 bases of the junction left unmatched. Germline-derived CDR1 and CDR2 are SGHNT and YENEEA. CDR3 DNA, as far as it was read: TGTGCCAGCAGTTCCGGGACTAGCGGCACAGATACG. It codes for CASSSGTSGTDT. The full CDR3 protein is CASSSGTSGTDTQYF. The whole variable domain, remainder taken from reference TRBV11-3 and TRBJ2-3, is EAGVVQSPRYKIIEKKQPVAFWCNPISGHNTLYWYLQNLGQGPELLIRYENEEAVDDSQLPKDRFSAERLKGVDSTLKIQPAELGDSAVYLCASSSGTSGTDTQYFGPGTRLTVL.

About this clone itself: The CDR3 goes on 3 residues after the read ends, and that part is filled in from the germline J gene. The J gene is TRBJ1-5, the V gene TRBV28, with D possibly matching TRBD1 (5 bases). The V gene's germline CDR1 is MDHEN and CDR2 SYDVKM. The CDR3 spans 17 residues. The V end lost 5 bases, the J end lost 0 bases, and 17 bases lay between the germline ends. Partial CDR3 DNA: TGTGCCAGCAGTCTCCCGGGACTGTTTTCTAGCAATCAGCCC. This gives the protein CASSLPGLFSSNQP. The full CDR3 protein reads CASSLPGLFSSNQPQHF.

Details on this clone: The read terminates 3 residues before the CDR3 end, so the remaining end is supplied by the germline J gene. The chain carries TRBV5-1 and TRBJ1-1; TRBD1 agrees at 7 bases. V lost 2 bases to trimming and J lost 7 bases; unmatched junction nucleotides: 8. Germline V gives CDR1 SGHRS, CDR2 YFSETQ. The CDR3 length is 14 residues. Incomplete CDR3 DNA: TGCGCCAGCAGCTTAACTCGTACAGGGGTTGAA. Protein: CASSLTRTGVE. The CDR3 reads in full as CASSLTRTGVEAFF. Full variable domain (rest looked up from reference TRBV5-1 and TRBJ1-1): KAGVTQTPRYLIKTRGQQVTLSCSPISGHRSVSWYQQTPGQGLQFLFEYFSETQRNKGNFPGRFSGRQFSNSRSEMNVSTLELGDSALYLCASSLTRTGVEAFFGQGTRLTVV.